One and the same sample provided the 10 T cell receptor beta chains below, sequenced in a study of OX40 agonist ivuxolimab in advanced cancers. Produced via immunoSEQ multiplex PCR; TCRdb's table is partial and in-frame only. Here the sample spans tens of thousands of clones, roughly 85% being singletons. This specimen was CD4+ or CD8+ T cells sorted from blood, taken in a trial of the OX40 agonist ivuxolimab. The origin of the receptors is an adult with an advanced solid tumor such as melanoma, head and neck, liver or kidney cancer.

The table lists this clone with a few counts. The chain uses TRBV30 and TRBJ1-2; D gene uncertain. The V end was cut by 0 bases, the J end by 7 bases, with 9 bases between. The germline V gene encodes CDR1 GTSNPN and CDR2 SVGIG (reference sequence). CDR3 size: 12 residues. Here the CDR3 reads CAWSVRMGGYTF. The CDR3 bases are TGTGCCTGGAGTGTACGAATGGGTGGCTACACCTTC.

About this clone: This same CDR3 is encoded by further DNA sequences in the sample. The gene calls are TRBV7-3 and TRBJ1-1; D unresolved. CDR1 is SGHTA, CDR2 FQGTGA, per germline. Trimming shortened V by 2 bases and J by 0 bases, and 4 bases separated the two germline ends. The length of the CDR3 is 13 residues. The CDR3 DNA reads TGTGCCAGCAGCTTAGGTATGAACACTGAAGCTTTCTTT. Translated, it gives CASSLGMNTEAFF.

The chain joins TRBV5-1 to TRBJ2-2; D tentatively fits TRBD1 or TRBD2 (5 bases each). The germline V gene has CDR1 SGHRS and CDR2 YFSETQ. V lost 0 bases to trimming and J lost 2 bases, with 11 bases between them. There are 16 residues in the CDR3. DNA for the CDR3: TGCGCCAGCAGCTTGGGGGGGACCTTTAACACCGGGGAGCTGTTTTTT. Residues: CASSLGGTFNTGELFF.

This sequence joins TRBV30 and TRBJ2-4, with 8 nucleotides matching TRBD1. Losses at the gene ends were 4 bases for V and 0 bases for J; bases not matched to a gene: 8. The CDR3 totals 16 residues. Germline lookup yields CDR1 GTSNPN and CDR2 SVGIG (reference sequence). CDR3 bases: TGTGCCTGGAAGGACAGGGAGATTATAGCCAAAAACATTCAGTACTTC. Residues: CAWKDREIIAKNIQYF.

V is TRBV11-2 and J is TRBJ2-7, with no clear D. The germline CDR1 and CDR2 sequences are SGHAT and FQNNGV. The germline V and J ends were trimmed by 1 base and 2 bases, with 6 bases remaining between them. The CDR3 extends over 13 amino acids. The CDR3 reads CASSLGRAYEQYF. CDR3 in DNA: TGTGCCAGCAGCTTAGGACGGGCCTACGAGCAGTACTTC.

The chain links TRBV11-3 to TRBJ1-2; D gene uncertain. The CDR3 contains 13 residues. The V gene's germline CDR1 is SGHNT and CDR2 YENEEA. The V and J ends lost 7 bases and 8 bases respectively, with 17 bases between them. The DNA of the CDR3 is TGTGCCAGCACCTCCGACGGGCCGGGAGGCTACACCTTC. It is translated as CASTSDGPGGYTF.

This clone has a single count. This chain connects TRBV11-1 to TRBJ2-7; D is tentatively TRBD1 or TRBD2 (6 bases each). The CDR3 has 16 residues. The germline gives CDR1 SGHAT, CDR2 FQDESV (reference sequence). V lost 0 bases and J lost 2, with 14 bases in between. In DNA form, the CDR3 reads TGTGCCAGCAGCTTAGCGGGGGGCAGGGCGACCTACGAGCAGTACTTC. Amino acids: CASSLAGGRATYEQYF. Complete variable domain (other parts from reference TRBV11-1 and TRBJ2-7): EAEVAQSPRYKITEKSQAVAFWCDPISGHATLYWYRQILGQGPELLVQFQDESVVDDSQLPKDRFSAERLKGVDSTLKIQPAELGDSAMYLCASSLAGGRATYEQYFGPGTRLTVT.

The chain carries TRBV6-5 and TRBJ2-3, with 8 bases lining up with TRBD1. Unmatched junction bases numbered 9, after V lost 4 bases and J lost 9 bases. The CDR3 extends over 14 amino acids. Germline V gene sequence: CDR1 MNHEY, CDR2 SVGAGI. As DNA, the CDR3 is TGTGCCAGCAGTTCCCCTTCTCAGGGGGCAACGCAGTATTTT. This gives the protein CASSSPSQGATQYF.

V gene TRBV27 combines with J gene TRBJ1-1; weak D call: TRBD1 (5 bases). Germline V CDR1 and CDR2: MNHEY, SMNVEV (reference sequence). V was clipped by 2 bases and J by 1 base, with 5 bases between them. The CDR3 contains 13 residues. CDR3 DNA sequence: TGTGCCAGCAGTTTAAGGGGGAACACTGAAGCTTTCTTT. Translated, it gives CASSLRGNTEAFF.

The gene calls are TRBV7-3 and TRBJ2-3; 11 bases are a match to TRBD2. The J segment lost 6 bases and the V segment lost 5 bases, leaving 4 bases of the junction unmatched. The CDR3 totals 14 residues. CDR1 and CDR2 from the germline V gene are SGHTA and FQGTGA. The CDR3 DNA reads TGTGCCAGCAGCCTCTCTAGCGGGGGGGATACGCAGTATTTT. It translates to CASSLSSGGDTQYF. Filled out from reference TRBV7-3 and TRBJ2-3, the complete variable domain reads GAGVSQTPSNKVTEKGKYVELRCDPISGHTALYWYRQSLGQGPEFLIYFQGTGAADDSGLPNDRFFAVRPEGSVSTLKIQRTERGDSAVYLCASSLSSGGDTQYFGPGTRLTVL.